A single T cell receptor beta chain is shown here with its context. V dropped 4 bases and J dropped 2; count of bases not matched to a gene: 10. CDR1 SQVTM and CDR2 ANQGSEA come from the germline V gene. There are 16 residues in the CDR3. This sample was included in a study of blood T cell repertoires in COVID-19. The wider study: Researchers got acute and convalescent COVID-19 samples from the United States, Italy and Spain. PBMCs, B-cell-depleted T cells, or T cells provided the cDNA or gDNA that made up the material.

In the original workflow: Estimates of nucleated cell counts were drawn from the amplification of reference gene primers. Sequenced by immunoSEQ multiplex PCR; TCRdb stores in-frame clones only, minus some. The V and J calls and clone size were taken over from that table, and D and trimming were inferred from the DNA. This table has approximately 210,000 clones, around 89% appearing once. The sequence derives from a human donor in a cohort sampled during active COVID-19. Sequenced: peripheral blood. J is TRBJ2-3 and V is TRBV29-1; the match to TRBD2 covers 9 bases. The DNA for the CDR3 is TGCAGCGTTGTCCCACTAGCGGGTCCATCCACAGATACGCAGTATTTT. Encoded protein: CSVVPLAGPSTDTQYF.